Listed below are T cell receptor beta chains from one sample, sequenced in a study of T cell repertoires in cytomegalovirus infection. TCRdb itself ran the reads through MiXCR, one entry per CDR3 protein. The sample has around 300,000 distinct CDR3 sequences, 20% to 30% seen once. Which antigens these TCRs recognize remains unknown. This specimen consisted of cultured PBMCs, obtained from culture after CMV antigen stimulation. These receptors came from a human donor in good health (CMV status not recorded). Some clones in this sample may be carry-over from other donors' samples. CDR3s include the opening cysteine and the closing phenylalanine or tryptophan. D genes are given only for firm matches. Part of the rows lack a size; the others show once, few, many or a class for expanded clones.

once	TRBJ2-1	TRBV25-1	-	TGTGCCAGCAGTGAATCTGGAGCGGGCTCCTACAATGAGCAGTTCTTC	CASSESGAGSYNEQFF
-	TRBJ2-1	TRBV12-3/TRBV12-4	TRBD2	TGTGCCAGCAGTAGCGGGGCGAGCCCCTACAATGAGCAGTTCTTC	CASSSGASPYNEQFF
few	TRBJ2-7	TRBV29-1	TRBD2	TGCAGCGTTGAGGAGGGAGGGGAGCAGTACTTC	CSVEEGGEQYF
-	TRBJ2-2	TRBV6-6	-	TGTGCCAGCAGTTACGGCTGGGTCACGAACACCGGGGAGCTGTTTTTT	CASSYGWVTNTGELFF
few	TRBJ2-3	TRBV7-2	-	TGTGCCAGCATCCCGGGACTCCTGTACAGGACGCAGTATTTT	CASIPGLLYRTQYF
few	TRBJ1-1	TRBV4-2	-	TGTGCCAGCAGCCTAGAACAGGGCAGGGGAGCTTTCTTT	CASSLEQGRGAFF
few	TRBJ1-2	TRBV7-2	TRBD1	TGTGCCAGCATCCAAGAAGGGACAGGATCCTATGGCTACACCTTC	CASIQEGTGSYGYTF
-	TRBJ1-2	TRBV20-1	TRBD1	TGCAGTGCTACTGGCGGGACAGGGGGATCGGGGGTCTATGGCTACACCTTC	CSATGGTGGSGVYGYTF
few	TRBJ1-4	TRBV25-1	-	TGTGCCAGCAGTATCCCTGGAGCTAATGAAAAACTGTTTTTT	CASSIPGANEKLFF
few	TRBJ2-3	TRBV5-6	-	TGTGCCAGCAGTTTAACCCTGGGGGGCACAGATACGCAGTATTTT	CASSLTLGGTDTQYF
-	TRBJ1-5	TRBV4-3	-	TGCGCCAGCAGCCCAGACACCAATCAGCCCCAGCATTTT	CASSPDTNQPQHF
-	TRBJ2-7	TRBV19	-	TGTGCCAGTAGTCCGGGCCCCAACACCTACGAGCAGTACTTC	CASSPGPNTYEQYF
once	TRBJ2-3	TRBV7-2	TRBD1	TGTGCCAGCAGCTTAGGTGGGACAGGGGACGATACGCAGTATTTT	CASSLGGTGDDTQYF
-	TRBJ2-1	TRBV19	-	TGTGCCAGTAGTATCCCCCGGGACCCTTACAATGAGCAGTTCTTC	CASSIPRDPYNEQFF
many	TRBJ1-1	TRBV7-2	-	TGTGCCAGCAGCTTACTCATGGGTGAGACTGAAGCTTTCTTT	CASSLLMGETEAFF
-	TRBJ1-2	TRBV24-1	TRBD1	TGTGCCACCAGTGACCGGGACAGGACCTATGGCTACACCTTC	CATSDRDRTYGYTF
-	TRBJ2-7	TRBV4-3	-	TGCGCCAGCAGCCAAGATCTAGTGCGGGGTCTTAGCTCCTACGAGCAGTACTTC	CASSQDLVRGLSSYEQYF
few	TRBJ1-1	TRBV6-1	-	TGTGCCAGCATCCCTTTGGTGGGCCTGAACACTGAAGCTTTCTTT	CASIPLVGLNTEAFF
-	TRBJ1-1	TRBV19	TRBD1	TGTGCCAGTAGAAGAACTATATCGGGACAGCCGAACACTGAAGCTTTCTTT	CASRRTISGQPNTEAFF
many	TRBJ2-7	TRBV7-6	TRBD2	TGTGCCAGCAGCCCCCTAGCGGCCTTCCCCTACGAGCAGTACTTC	CASSPLAAFPYEQYF
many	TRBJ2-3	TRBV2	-	TGTGCCAGCATAAAACGGGCAGGCACAGATACGCAGTATTTT	CASIKRAGTDTQYF
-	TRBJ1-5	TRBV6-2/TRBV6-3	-	TGTGCCAGCAGTGCGGGACGGTTCAATCAGCCCCAGCATTTT	CASSAGRFNQPQHF
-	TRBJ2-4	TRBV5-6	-	TGTGCCAGCAGCTTGGGACAGGACAACAAAAACATTCAGTACTTC	CASSLGQDNKNIQYF
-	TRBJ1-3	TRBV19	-	TGTGCCAGTAGGTCGGGCGGGAACTCTGGAAACACCATATATTTT	CASRSGGNSGNTIYF
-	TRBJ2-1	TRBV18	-	TGTGCCAGCTCACCACCGTCAGTCGACAATGAGCAGTTCTTC	CASSPPSVDNEQFF
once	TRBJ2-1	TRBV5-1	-	TGCGCCAGCAGCTTGGGCTTTAGGGCTACTTCCTACAATGAGCAGTTCTTC	CASSLGFRATSYNEQFF
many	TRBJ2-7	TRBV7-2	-	TGTGCCAGCAGCTTAGAACAAAGAGACCATTTCTCCTACGAGCAGTACTTC	CASSLEQRDHFSYEQYF
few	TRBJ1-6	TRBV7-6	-	TGTGCCAGCAGTTTGACAGGCTCGGCGGAATCACCCCTCCACTTT	CASSLTGSAESPLHF
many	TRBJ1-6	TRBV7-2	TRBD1	TGTGCCAGCAGGCGGGACAGGGACTCACCCCTCCACTTT	CASRRDRDSPLHF
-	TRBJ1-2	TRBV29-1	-	TGCAGCGTTCCCAAAATCGGGACACCGTCCTATGGCTACACCTTC	CSVPKIGTPSYGYTF
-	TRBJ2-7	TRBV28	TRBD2	TGTGCCAGCAGCGGGACTAGCGGGTTTCCCTACGAGCAGTACTTC	CASSGTSGFPYEQYF
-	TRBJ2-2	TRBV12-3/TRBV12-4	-	TGTGCCAGCAGCCCGGGGGTTACATCGAACACCGGGGAGCTGTTTTTT	CASSPGVTSNTGELFF
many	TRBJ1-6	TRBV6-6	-	TGTGCCAGCAGTTACTCGATCCAGAGAGATTCACCCCTCCACTTT	CASSYSIQRDSPLHF
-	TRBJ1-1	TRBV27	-	TGTGCCAGCAGTTTATCGATTTTTGGCGCTGAAGCTTTCTTT	CASSLSIFGAEAFF
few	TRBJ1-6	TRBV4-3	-	TGCGCCAGCAGCCAAGATTTAAGGGATTCACCCCTCCACTTT	CASSQDLRDSPLHF
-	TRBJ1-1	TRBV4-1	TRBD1	TGCGCCAGCAGCCAAGAGGGACAGGGGGCTAATAAAAAAACTGAAGCTTTCTTT	CASSQEGQGANKKTEAFF